The 24 T cell receptor beta chains presented below share a single source sample, sequenced in a study of CD8 T cells in Susac syndrome (dated by TCRdb to about 2019). The library came from the immunoSEQ multiplex PCR assay. RNA was extracted with the RNeasy kit and roughly 0.5 to 1 ug was reverse transcribed using random hexamers. The raw public data were reprocessed by TCRdb itself: fastp quality trimming at Q25, MiXCR clonotype calling, in-frame beta chains only. All rows with the same CDR3 protein become a single entry with the most common DNA and genes. The sample data list around 50,000 distinct CDR3 sequences, and about 92% of these were observed just once. The ten largest clones represent roughly 0.4% of the sample. Sequencing used CD8+ T cells from PBMCs. The receptors were gathered from a human donor in good health.

The chain employs TRBV30 and TRBJ1-2; a possible D gene is TRBD1 (6 bases). The CDR3 extends over 12 amino acids. In germline, CDR1 is GTSNPN, CDR2 SVGIG (reference sequence). The V end lost 2 bases, the J end lost 8 bases, and 12 bases lay between the germline ends. CDR3 sequence reads: CAWSLGAGGYTF. The CDR3 coding sequence is TGTGCCTGGAGTCTGGGGGCGGGCGGCTACACCTTC.

V gene TRBV11-2 combines with J gene TRBJ2-7, with unresolved D. This CDR3 has 12 residues. V was cut by 5 bases and J by 7 bases, with 12 bases left in between. Germline assignment: CDR1 SGHAT and CDR2 FQNNGV. The CDR3 DNA is TGTGCCAGCAGCACCCCTGACTGGGAGCAGTACTTC. As protein: CASSTPDWEQYF.

The V and J genes are TRBV7-9 and TRBJ2-5; 7 bases agree with TRBD1. This CDR3 is 15 amino acids long. With V trimmed by 4 bases and J by 2 bases, 7 bases remained unmatched. Germline values: CDR1 SEHNR, CDR2 FQNEAQ (reference sequence). CDR3 sequence (DNA): TGTGCCAGCAGCTCCTCCCGACAGGGTCAAGAGACCCAGTACTTC. Protein sequence: CASSSSRQGQETQYF.

The chain links TRBV2 to TRBJ2-3; 10 bases map to TRBD1. The CDR3 contains 17 residues. Germline loops: CDR1 SNHLY, CDR2 FYNNEI. V lost 5 bases and J lost 6; bases outside the gene matches: 14. The CDR3 loop is CASSTTGTGARRDTQYF. The CDR3 DNA reads as TGTGCCAGCAGTACCACCGGGACAGGGGCGAGAAGGGATACGCAGTATTTT.

The chain recombines TRBV7-9 with TRBJ2-7, with 7 positions matching TRBD1. Germline assignment: CDR1 SEHNR and CDR2 FQNEAQ (reference sequence). This CDR3 spans 15 amino acids. V was clipped by 5 bases and J by 7 bases; unmatched bases: 14. CDR3 residues: CASSPTARDSQEQYF. The CDR3 nucleotides read TGTGCCAGCAGCCCCACCGCCCGGGACAGTCAAGAGCAGTACTTC.

J is TRBJ2-7 and V is TRBV30; 8 nucleotides align to TRBD2. This CDR3 spans 15 amino acids. V trimming: 0 bases; J trimming: 6 bases; junction bases outside the gene matches: 10. The germline CDR1 and CDR2 sequences are GTSNPN and SVGIG (reference sequence). CDR3 sequence reads: CAWSVPSGSRFEQYF. The CDR3 region has the DNA TGTGCCTGGAGTGTACCGAGCGGGAGTCGTTTCGAGCAGTACTTC.

The V and J genes are TRBV7-9 and TRBJ1-5; TRBD1 agrees at 8 bases. From germline, CDR1 is SEHNR and CDR2 FQNEAQ (reference sequence). V shed 2 bases, J shed 0 bases, and the junction held 6 bases outside the gene matches. The CDR3 contains 17 residues. CDR3 sequence (DNA): TGTGCCAGCAGCTTAAATGGACAGGGACATAGCAATCAGCCCCAGCATTTT. As protein: CASSLNGQGHSNQPQHF.

V and J are TRBV5-6 and TRBJ2-1; 12 bases are a match to TRBD2. The CDR3 spans 16 residues. Trimming cost V 4 bases and J 3 bases; bases outside gene matches: 5. Germline CDR1 SGHDT, CDR2 YYEEEE. DNA for the CDR3: TGTGCCAGCAGCGGGGGACTAGCGGGCAACTACAATGAGCAGTTCTTC. Protein product: CASSGGLAGNYNEQFF.

The gene calls are TRBV27 and TRBJ1-2; D not certain. The germline V gene encodes CDR1 MNHEY and CDR2 SMNVEV (reference sequence). This CDR3 spans 15 amino acids. Trimming shortened V by 2 bases and J by 4 bases, and 14 bases separated the two germline ends. In DNA, the CDR3 is TGTGCCAGCAGTTTAGGGAACGATCCAGGCTATGGCTACACCTTC. It yields the protein CASSLGNDPGYGYTF.

This chain uses TRBV6-1 with TRBJ1-5; no clear D gene. Trimming shortened V by 2 bases and J by 5 bases, and 16 bases separated the two germline ends. The CDR3 is made up of 16 amino acids. Germline V gene lookup returns CDR1 MNHNS and CDR2 SASEGT. Written as DNA, the CDR3 is TGTGCCAGCAGTGAACACCCGGGTCCAAGAGATCAGCCCCAGCATTTT. Its protein product is CASSEHPGPRDQPQHF.

This rearrangement joins TRBV29-1 to TRBJ1-2; TRBD1 might be the D (6 bases). The CDR3 is 15 amino acids. From germline, CDR1 is SQVTM and CDR2 ANQGSEA. V lost 7 bases to trimming and J lost 5 bases, with 23 bases between them. The CDR3 bases are TGCAGCGACGGGGCAGTTTCGGGACACACTTATGGCTACACCTTC. This encodes CSDGAVSGHTYGYTF.

This clonotype was picked up one time. The CDR3 sequence: CASRAALGQGFGYTF. CDR3 sequence (DNA): TGTGCCAGCAGAGCGGCCCTTGGACAAGGTTTTGGCTACACCTTC. The V and J genes are TRBV27 and TRBJ1-2, with D maybe TRBD1 (5 bases). In germline, CDR1 is MNHEY, CDR2 SMNVEV (reference sequence). The ends were cut back, 6 bases at V and 7 bases at J, with 21 bases in the middle. The CDR3 runs 15 residues.

This clonotype was counted once. The gene calls are TRBV14 and TRBJ1-1; D unclear. Germline CDR1 is SGHDN and CDR2 is FVKESK. This CDR3 is 13 amino acids long. Between the trimmed V and J ends, which lost 4 bases and 2 bases, there was a span of 8 bases. DNA for the CDR3: TGTGCCAGCAGCCTAGGGATAAACACTGAAGCTTTCTTT. It is translated as CASSLGINTEAFF. Drawing the rest from reference TRBV14 and TRBJ1-1, the complete variable domain is EAGVTQFPSHSVIEKGQTVTLRCDPISGHDNLYWYRRVMGKEIKFLLHFVKESKQDESGMPNNRFLAERTGGTYSTLKVQPAELEDSGVYFCASSLGINTEAFFGQGTRLTVV.

The J gene is TRBJ1-1, the V gene TRBV4-1; a possible D gene is TRBD1 (5 bases). Germline lookup yields CDR1 MGHRA and CDR2 YSYEKL. CDR3 length: 15 residues. Trimming took 1 base from V and 0 from J, leaving 9 bases between them. CDR3 loop: CASSQGGIMNTEAFF. In DNA, the CDR3 is TGCGCCAGCAGCCAAGGGGGGATAATGAACACTGAAGCTTTCTTT.

The rearrangement links TRBV7-9 to TRBJ1-2, with 7 bases fitting TRBD1. This CDR3 has 14 residues. Per the germline V gene, CDR1 is SEHNR and CDR2 is FQNEAQ (reference sequence). V gave up 5 bases and J gave up 8 bases; unmatched junction bases: 11. CDR3 region: CASSTAGGREGYTF. The CDR3 DNA follows: TGTGCCAGCAGCACTGCAGGGGGTAGGGAGGGCTACACCTTC.

The J gene is TRBJ2-5, the V gene TRBV7-2, with TRBD2 matching over 7 bases. The CDR3 is made up of 17 amino acids. Germline CDR1 SGHTA, CDR2 FQGNSA. The V gene end was trimmed by 5 bases and the J gene end by 1 base; junction bases not matched to a gene: 13. CDR3 residues: CASSPPAGVPGQETQYF. For the CDR3, the DNA is TGTGCCAGCAGCCCCCCGGCGGGAGTCCCGGGCCAAGAGACCCAGTACTTC.

The chain recombines TRBV7-9 with TRBJ1-1; D is ambiguous. The CDR3 extends over 15 amino acids. Trimming left V 5 bases short and J 7 bases short, with 20 bases between. Germline loops: CDR1 SEHNR, CDR2 FQNEAQ (reference sequence). CDR3 sequence (DNA): TGTGCCAGCAGCACTTGGGAGGGCGGGCGTAGTGAAGCTTTCTTT. Amino acid sequence: CASSTWEGGRSEAFF.

V is TRBV30 and J is TRBJ1-1, with a possible D match to TRBD1 (5 bases). CDR1 is GTSNPN, CDR2 SVGIG, per germline (reference sequence). This CDR3 spans 12 amino acids. Trimming took off 2 bases at V and 8 bases at J, with 12 bases between the two ends. The CDR3 reads CAWSPGTPEAFF. The CDR3 bases are TGTGCCTGGAGTCCCGGGACTCCCGAAGCTTTCTTT.

The rearrangement uses TRBV20-1 and TRBJ2-1; D remains ambiguous. The germline V and J ends were trimmed by 6 bases and 0 bases, with 12 bases remaining between them. The CDR3 has 14 amino acids. Germline values: CDR1 DFQATT, CDR2 SNEGSKA (reference sequence). CDR3 in amino acids: CSAIPYRSYNEQFF. The DNA for the CDR3 is TGCAGTGCAATCCCGTACCGCTCCTACAATGAGCAGTTCTTC.

This rearrangement joins TRBV4-3 to TRBJ2-7, with 9 bases that match TRBD2. Germline-derived CDR1 and CDR2 are LGHNA and YSLEER. This CDR3 is built from 15 residues. After removal of 0 bases from V and 5 bases from J, the junction contained 5 bases not matched to a gene. The CDR3 reads CASSQEASGTHEQYF. CDR3 sequence (DNA): TGCGCCAGCAGCCAAGAGGCTAGCGGGACCCACGAGCAGTACTTC.

The V and J genes are TRBV7-9 and TRBJ2-1, with a tentative D call TRBD1 (5 bases). Germline CDR1 is SEHNR and CDR2 is FQNEAQ (reference sequence). The CDR3 runs 14 residues. Trimming shortened V by 5 bases and J by 5 bases, and 13 bases separated the two germline ends. DNA for the CDR3: TGTGCCAGCAGCAGACTGACAGAAAACAATGAGCAGTTCTTC. This encodes CASSRLTENNEQFF. Full variable domain (rest looked up from reference TRBV7-9 and TRBJ2-1): DTGVSQNPRHKITKRGQNVTFRCDPISEHNRLYWYRQTLGQGPEFLTYFQNEAQLEKSRLLSDRFSAERPKGSFSTLEIQRTEQGDSAMYLCASSRLTENNEQFFGPGTRLTVL.

V and J are TRBV7-9 and TRBJ1-1; D remains unclear. The CDR3 runs to 13 residues. CDR1 and CDR2 (germline): SEHNR, FQNEAQ (reference sequence). Trimming took off 4 bases at V and 11 bases at J, with 17 bases between the two ends. CDR3 loop: CASSSPPLGEAFF. The CDR3 DNA is TGTGCCAGCAGCTCCCCCCCCCTTGGGGAGGCTTTCTTT.

V usage is TRBV29-1 and J usage is TRBJ2-7; D possibly matches TRBD1 or TRBD2 (5 bases each). This CDR3 is built from 18 residues. The V and J ends lost 3 bases and 5 bases respectively, with 29 bases between them. CDR1 is SQVTM and CDR2 is ANQGSEA in the germline V gene. As DNA, the CDR3 is TGCAGCGTTGAGTGCACTCCTAAGGGACGGGACCCATCGAACGAGCAGTACTTC. Protein product: CSVECTPKGRDPSNEQYF.

V gene TRBV7-6 combines with J gene TRBJ2-7, with D possibly being TRBD2 (7 bases). The CDR3 loop spans 13 amino acids. CDR1 is SGHVS, CDR2 FNYEAQ, per germline. V was cut by 5 bases and J by 6 bases, with 14 bases left in between. The CDR3 nucleotides are TGTGCCAGCAGCGCGGGGGCCGCTCCCGAGCAGTACTTC. This codes for CASSAGAAPEQYF. The complete variable domain, with remaining parts taken from reference TRBV7-6 and TRBJ2-7, reads GAGVSQSPRYKVTKRGQDVALRCDPISGHVSLYWYRQALGQGPEFLTYFNYEAQQDKSGLPNDRFSAERPEGSISTLTIQRTEQRDSAMYRCASSAGAAPEQYFGPGTRLTVT.